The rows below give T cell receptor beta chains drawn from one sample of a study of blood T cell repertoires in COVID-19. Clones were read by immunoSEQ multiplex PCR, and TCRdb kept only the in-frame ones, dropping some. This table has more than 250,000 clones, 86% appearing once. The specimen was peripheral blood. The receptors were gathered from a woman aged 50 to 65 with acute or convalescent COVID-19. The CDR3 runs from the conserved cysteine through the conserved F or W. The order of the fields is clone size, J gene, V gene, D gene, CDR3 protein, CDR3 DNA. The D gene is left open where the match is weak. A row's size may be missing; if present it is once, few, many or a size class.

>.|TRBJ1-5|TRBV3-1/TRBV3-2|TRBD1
CASSQTWTGAWEQPQHF
TGTGCCAGCAGCCAAACCTGGACAGGGGCCTGGGAGCAGCCCCAGCATTTT
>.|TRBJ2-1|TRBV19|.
CATGGGRNNEQFF
TGTGCCACTGGGGGCGGAAGAAACAATGAGCAGTTCTTC
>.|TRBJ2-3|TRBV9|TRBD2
CASSVGGTSGITDTQYF
TGTGCCAGCAGCGTAGGGGGGACTAGCGGGATCACAGATACGCAGTATTTT
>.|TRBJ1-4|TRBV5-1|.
CASSLRPGNEKLFF
TGCGCCAGCAGCTTGCGGCCGGGAAATGAAAAACTGTTTTTT
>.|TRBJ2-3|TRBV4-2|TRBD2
CASSQAIAGVIHTQYF
TGTGCCAGCAGCCAAGCCATTGCGGGAGTTATACATACGCAGTATTTT
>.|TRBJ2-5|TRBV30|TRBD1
CAWSEPGQGARGQYF
TGTGCCTGGAGTGAACCGGGGCAGGGGGCGCGCGGCCAGTACTTC
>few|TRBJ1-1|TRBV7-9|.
CASTWGGRTEAFF
TGTGCCAGCACCTGGGGCGGCCGGACTGAAGCTTTCTTT
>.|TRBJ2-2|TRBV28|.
CASSTHGGGSGELFF
TGTGCCAGCAGTACCCACGGGGGTGGTAGCGGGGAGCTGTTTTTT
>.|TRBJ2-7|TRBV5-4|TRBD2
CASSARVGSGRGHEQYF
TGTGCCAGCAGCGCCCGCGTAGGGAGCGGGAGGGGACACGAGCAGTACTTC
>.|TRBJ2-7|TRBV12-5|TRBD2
CASGLVMASGRPGGYEQYF
TGTGCTAGTGGTTTGGTGATGGCTAGCGGGAGGCCCGGGGGATACGAGCAGTACTTC
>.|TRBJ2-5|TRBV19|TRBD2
CASSIGSGSETQYF
TGTGCCAGTAGTATCGGTAGCGGGAGCGAGACCCAGTACTTC
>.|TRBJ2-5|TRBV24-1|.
CATSDRGGETQYF
TGTGCCACCAGTGATAGGGGAGGAGAGACCCAGTACTTC
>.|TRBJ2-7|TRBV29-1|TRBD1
CSVYGQGTYEQYF
TGCAGCGTCTACGGACAGGGTACCTACGAGCAGTACTTC
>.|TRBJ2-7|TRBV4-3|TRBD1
CASSQVRDSAYEQYF
TGCGCCAGCAGCCAAGTTCGGGACAGTGCCTACGAGCAGTACTTC
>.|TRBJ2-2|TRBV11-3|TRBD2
CASSLRSGRSTGELFF
TGTGCCAGCAGCTTACGTAGCGGGAGATCCACCGGGGAGCTGTTTTTT
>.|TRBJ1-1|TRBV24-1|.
CATSQTPGSEVFF
TGTGCCACCAGTCAGACCCCCGGGAGTGAAGTTTTCTTT
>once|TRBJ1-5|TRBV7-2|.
CASSLFYSNQPQHF
TGTGCCAGCAGCTTATTTTATAGCAATCAGCCCCAGCATTTT
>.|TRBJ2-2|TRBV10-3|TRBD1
CAISEDRGNTGELFF
TGTGCCATCAGTGAAGACAGGGGGAACACCGGGGAGCTGTTTTTT
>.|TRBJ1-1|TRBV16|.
CASSQSGGSNTEAFF
TGTGCCAGCAGCCAATCAGGGGGTTCGAACACTGAAGCTTTCTTT
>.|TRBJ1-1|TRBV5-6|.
CASSFLYRVEDTEAFF
TGTGCCAGCAGCTTCCTTTACAGGGTTGAGGACACTGAAGCTTTCTTT
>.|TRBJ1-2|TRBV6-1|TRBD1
CASSEVQGSYGYTF
TGTGCCAGCAGTGAAGTACAGGGGAGTTATGGCTACACCTTC
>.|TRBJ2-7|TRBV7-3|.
CASSLYGSMGEQYF
TGTGCCAGCAGCTTATACGGGAGTATGGGCGAGCAGTACTTC
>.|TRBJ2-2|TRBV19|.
CASSHAGAWDTGELFF
TGTGCCAGTAGTCATGCAGGGGCATGGGACACCGGGGAGCTGTTTTTT
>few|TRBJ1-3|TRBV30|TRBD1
CAWRQGAGNTIYF
TGTGCCTGGCGGCAGGGGGCTGGAAACACCATATATTTT
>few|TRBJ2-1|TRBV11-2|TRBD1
CASRGGAYNEQFF
TGTGCCAGCCGAGGGGGCGCATACAATGAGCAGTTCTTC
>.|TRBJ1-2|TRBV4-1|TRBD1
CASSPGQGGYGYTF
TGCGCCAGCAGCCCGGGACAGGGAGGGTATGGCTACACCTTC
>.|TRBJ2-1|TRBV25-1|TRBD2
CASSEITSGKNEQFF
TGTGCCAGCAGTGAAATCACTAGCGGTAAGAATGAGCAGTTCTTC
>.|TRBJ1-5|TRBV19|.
CASSIAAGPGQPQHF
TGTGCCAGTAGTATAGCCGCGGGACCAGGTCAGCCCCAGCATTTT
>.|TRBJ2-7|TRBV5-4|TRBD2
CASRLTSGTTLPYEQYF
TGTGCCAGCAGATTAACTAGCGGGACCACCCTACCCTACGAGCAGTACTTC
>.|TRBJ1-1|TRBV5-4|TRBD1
CASSLTGGAGAFF
TGTGCCAGCAGCTTGACAGGGGGCGCGGGAGCTTTCTTT
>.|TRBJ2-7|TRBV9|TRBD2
CASSVGTSGRSSYEQYF
TGTGCCAGCAGCGTAGGGACTAGCGGGAGAAGTTCCTACGAGCAGTACTTC